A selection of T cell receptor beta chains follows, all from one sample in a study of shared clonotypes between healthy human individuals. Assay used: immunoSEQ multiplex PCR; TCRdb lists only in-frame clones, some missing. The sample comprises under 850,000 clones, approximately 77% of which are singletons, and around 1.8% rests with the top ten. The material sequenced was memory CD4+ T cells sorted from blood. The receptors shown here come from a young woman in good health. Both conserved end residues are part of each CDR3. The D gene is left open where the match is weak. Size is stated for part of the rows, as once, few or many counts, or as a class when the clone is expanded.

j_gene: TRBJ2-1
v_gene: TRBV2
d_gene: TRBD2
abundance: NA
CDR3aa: CASSGLAGGEQFF
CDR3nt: TGTGCCAGCAGTGGACTAGCGGGAGGGGAGCAGTTCTTC

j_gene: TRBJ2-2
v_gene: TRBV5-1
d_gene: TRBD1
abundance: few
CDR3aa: CASSAMGTGGTGELFF
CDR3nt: TGCGCCAGCAGCGCCATGGGGACAGGGGGCACCGGGGAGCTGTTTTTT

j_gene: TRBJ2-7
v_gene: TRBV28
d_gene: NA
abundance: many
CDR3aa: CASRLGAGLGYEQYF
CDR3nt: TGTGCCAGCAGGCTAGGGGCGGGGCTCGGCTACGAGCAGTACTTC

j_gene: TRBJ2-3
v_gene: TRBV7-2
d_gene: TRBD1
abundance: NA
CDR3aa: CASSLGTGPQYF
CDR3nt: TGTGCCAGCAGCCTGGGGACAGGGCCGCAGTATTTT

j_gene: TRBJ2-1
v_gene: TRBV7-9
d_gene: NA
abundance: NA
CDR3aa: CASSLSWEQFF
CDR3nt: TGTGCCAGCAGCTTGTCATGGGAGCAGTTCTTC

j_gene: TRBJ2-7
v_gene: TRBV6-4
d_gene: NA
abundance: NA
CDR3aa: CASTLLREATYEQYF
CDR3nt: TGTGCCAGCACCCTTCTTAGGGAGGCCACCTACGAGCAGTACTTC

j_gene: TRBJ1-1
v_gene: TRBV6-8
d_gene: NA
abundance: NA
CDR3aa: CASTRPGEWTEAFF
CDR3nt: TGTGCCAGCACCCGACCGGGGGAATGGACTGAAGCTTTCTTT

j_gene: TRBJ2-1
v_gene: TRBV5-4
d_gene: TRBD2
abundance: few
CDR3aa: CASSSYWREDGNEQFF
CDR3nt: TGTGCCAGCAGCTCCTACTGGCGGGAGGACGGGAATGAGCAGTTCTTC

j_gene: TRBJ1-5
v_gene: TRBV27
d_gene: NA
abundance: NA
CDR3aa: CASSSILSNQPQHF
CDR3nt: TGTGCCAGCAGTTCTATCCTTAGCAATCAGCCCCAGCATTTT

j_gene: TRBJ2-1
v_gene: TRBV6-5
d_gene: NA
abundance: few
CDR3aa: CASSLMGSLSYNEQFF
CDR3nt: TGTGCCAGCAGTTTGATGGGGTCCCTGTCCTACAATGAGCAGTTCTTC

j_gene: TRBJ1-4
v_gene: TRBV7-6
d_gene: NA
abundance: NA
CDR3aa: CASSPTVLNEKLFF
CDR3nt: TGTGCCAGCAGCCCGACAGTCCTTAATGAAAAACTGTTTTTT

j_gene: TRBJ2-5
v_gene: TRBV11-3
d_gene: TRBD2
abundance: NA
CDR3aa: CASSLVLRESGETQYF
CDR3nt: TGTGCCAGCAGCTTAGTATTGCGGGAGTCCGGGGAGACCCAGTACTTC

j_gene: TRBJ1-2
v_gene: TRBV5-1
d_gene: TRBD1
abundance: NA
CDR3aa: CASSLLPVTGADNYGYTF
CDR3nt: TGCGCCAGCAGCTTACTCCCAGTAACAGGGGCCGATAACTATGGCTACACCTTC

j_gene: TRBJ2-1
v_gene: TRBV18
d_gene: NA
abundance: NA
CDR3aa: CASSQKEQSSYSDRSYNEQFF
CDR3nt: TGTGCCAGCTCACAGAAGGAACAATCTTCTTATAGCGACCGCTCCTACAATGAGCAGTTCTTC

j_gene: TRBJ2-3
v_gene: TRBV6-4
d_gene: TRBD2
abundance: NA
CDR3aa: CASSDSGGTAQYF
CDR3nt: TGTGCCAGCAGTGACTCCGGGGGGACTGCGCAGTATTTT

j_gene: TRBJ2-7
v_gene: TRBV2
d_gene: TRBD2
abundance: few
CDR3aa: CASGRGLAGTYEQYF
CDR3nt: TGTGCCAGCGGGAGGGGACTAGCGGGGACCTACGAGCAGTACTTC

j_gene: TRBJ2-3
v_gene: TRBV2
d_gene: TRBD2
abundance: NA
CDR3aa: CASINPRVGGGDTQYF
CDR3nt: TGTGCCAGCATAAACCCCCGGGTCGGCGGGGGAGATACGCAGTATTTT

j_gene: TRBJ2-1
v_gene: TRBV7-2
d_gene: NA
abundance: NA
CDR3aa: CASSLDGSEQFF
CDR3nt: TGTGCCAGCAGCTTAGACGGCAGTGAGCAGTTCTTC

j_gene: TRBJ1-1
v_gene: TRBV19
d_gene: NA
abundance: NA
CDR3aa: CASSMGRGPLMNTEAFF
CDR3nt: TGTGCCAGTAGTATGGGAAGGGGTCCGCTTATGAACACTGAAGCTTTCTTT

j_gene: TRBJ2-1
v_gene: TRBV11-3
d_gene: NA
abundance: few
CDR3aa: CASSLDFGRNEQFF
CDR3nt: TGTGCCAGCAGCTTAGATTTCGGAAGGAATGAGCAGTTCTTC

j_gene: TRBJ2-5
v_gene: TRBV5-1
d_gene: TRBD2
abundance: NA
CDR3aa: CASSLERGGTQYF
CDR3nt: TGCGCCAGCAGCTTGGAGCGGGGTGGGACCCAGTACTTC

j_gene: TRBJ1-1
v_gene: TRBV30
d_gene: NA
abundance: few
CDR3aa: CAWSVDALNTEAFF
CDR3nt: TGTGCCTGGAGTGTAGATGCCCTGAACACTGAAGCTTTCTTT

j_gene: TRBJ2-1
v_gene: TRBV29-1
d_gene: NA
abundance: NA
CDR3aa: CSVELQGGGEQFF
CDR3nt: TGCAGCGTTGAATTGCAGGGAGGTGGAGAGCAGTTCTTC

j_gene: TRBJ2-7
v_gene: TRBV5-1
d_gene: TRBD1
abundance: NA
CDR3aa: CASSSLGDGQGYEQYF
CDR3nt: TGCGCCAGCAGCTCCCTAGGGGACGGACAGGGTTACGAGCAGTACTTC

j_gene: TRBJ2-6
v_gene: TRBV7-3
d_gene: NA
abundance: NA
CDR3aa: CASSLMGGLDFGANVLTF
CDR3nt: TGTGCCAGCAGCTTAATGGGGGGCTTGGACTTTGGGGCCAACGTCCTGACTTTC

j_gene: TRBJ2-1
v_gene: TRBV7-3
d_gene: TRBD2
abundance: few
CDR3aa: CASSLMGFGAGGVFF
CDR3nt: TGTGCCAGCAGCTTAATGGGGTTTGGTGCGGGAGGCGTGTTCTTC

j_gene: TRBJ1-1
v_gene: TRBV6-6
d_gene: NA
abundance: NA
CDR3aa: CASSNFRNTEAFF
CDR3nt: TGTGCCAGCAGTAACTTTCGGAACACTGAAGCTTTCTTT

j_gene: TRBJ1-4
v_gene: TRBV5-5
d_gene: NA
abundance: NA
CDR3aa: CASSFSIAVEKLFF
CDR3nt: TGTGCCAGCAGCTTCAGCATTGCAGTGGAAAAACTGTTTTTT

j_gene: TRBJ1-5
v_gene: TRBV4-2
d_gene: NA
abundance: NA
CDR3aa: CASSQGQSNQPQHF
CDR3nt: TGTGCCAGCAGCCAAGGACAGAGCAATCAGCCCCAGCATTTT

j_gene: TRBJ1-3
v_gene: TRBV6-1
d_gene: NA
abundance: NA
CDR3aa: CASSPSRVGNTIYF
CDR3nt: TGTGCCAGCAGCCCAAGCAGGGTCGGAAACACCATATATTTT

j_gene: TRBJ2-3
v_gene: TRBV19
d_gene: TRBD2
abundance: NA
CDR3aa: CASSILGTSGRMGPGGTQYF
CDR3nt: TGTGCCAGTAGTATCCTGGGGACTAGCGGGAGAATGGGCCCCGGAGGTACGCAGTATTTT

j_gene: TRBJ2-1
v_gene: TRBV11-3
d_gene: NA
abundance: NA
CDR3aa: CASSLVSGREQFF
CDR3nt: TGTGCCAGCAGCTTAGTATCAGGGAGGGAGCAGTTCTTC

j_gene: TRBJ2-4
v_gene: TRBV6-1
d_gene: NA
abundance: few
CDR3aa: CASSEVKNIQYF
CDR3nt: TGTGCCAGCAGTGAAGTTAAAAACATTCAGTACTTC

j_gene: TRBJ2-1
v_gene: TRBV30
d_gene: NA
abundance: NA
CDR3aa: CAWSIRSNEQFF
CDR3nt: TGTGCCTGGAGCATACGTTCCAATGAGCAGTTCTTC

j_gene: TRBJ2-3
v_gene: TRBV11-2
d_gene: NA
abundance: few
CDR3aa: CASSSRDTDTQYF
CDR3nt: TGTGCCAGCAGCTCCCGGGACACAGATACGCAGTATTTT

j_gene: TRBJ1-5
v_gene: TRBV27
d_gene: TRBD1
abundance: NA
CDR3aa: CASRQQGAHQPQHF
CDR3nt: TGTGCCAGCAGACAGCAGGGGGCGCATCAGCCCCAGCATTTT

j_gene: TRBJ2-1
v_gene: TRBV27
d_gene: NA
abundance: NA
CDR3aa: CASSLVSGTDEQFF
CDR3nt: TGTGCCAGCAGTTTAGTCTCGGGGACCGATGAGCAGTTCTTC

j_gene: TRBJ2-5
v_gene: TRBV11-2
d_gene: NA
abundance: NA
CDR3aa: CASSLDLRSPETQYF
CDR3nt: TGTGCCAGCAGCTTAGATCTCCGGAGCCCCGAGACCCAGTACTTC

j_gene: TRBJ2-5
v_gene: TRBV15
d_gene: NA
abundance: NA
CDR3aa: CATSRDRHRDQETQYF
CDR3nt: TGTGCCACCAGCAGAGATCGGCACAGGGACCAAGAGACCCAGTACTTC

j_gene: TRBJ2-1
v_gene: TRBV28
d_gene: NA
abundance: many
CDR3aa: CASSRGTGGRYNEQFF
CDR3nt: TGTGCCAGCAGCCGTGGGACTGGAGGGCGTTACAATGAGCAGTTCTTC

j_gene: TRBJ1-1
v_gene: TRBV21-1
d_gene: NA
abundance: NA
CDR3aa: CASSTPGHPNTEAFF
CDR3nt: TGTGCCAGCAGCACACCGGGACACCCGAACACTGAAGCTTTCTTT

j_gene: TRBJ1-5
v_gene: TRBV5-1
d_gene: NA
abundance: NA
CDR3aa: CASSLGSGGSQPQHF
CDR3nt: TGCGCCAGCAGCTTGGGGTCAGGCGGCAGTCAGCCCCAGCATTTT

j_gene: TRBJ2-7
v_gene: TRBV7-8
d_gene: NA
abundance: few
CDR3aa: CASSFRAGGIAYEQYF
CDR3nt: TGTGCCAGCAGCTTCAGGGCGGGCGGGATAGCCTACGAGCAGTACTTC

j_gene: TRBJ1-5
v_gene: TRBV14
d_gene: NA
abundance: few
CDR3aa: CASSQGLYQPQHF
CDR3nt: TGTGCCAGCAGCCAAGGTTTATATCAGCCCCAGCATTTT

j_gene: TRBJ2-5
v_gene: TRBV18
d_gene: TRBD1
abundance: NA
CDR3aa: CASSRDRAETQYF
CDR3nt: TGTGCCAGCTCACGGGACAGAGCAGAGACCCAGTACTTC

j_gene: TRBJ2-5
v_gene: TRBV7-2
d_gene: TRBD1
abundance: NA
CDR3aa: CASSRQGRSETQYF
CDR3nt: TGTGCCAGCAGCCGACAGGGCAGGTCGGAGACCCAGTACTTC

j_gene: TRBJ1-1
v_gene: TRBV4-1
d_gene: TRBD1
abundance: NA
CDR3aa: CASSPDRGPAEAFF
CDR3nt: TGCGCCAGCAGCCCAGACAGGGGGCCGGCTGAAGCTTTCTTT

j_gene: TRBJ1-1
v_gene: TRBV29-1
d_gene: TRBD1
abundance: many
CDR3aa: CSVDRGQGGTEAFF
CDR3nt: TGCAGCGTTGACCGCGGACAGGGGGGCACTGAAGCTTTCTTT

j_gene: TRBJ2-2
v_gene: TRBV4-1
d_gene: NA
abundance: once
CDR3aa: CASSQVRGSETGELFF
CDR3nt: TGCGCCAGCAGCCAAGTAAGGGGGTCGGAAACCGGGGAGCTGTTTTTT